The present T cell receptor (beta chain) was sequenced within a study of T cell clones after liver transplantation. Study information: A pre-transplant mixed lymphocyte reaction with TCRbeta sequencing defined graft-donor-reactive clones followed in post-transplant blood. Tolerance: complete withdrawal held at least one year, liver enzymes staying within twice normal. Timepoints were pre-transplant, pre-withdrawal, and after withdrawal was completed or failed.

Profiling relied on immunoSEQ multiplex PCR, and the TCRdb table lists in-frame clones only, not all of them. The data hold around 43,000 clones, with 86% observed a single time. Trimming pared 1 base from V and 4 bases from J, leaving 4 bases between. The CDR3 has 13 amino acids. Per the germline V gene, CDR1 is LGHNA and CDR2 is YSLEER. This material consisted of CD4+ T cells from blood, taken 24 months after liver transplant. V usage is TRBV4-3 and J usage is TRBJ2-2, with D hard to call. This receptor was obtained from a human patient who received a liver transplant. The graft donor may account for some of the T cells. This CDR3 is CASSQAITGELFF. DNA of the CDR3: TGCGCCAGCAGCCAAGCCATCACCGGGGAGCTGTTTTTT.